This T cell receptor (beta chain) was observed in a study of vaccination and CD4 T cells after COVID-19. Germline V CDR1 and CDR2: SGHRS, YFSETQ. V dropped 4 bases and J dropped 4; count of bases not matched to a gene: 10. This CDR3 comprises 16 residues. Treatment reported: roughly 10-day PBMC culture with coronavirus spike peptide pools or control peptides (ViraFEST assay). On this clonotype itself: As yet, its antigen is unknown.

The Oncomine TCR Beta short-read assay generated sequence data from the DNA of cultured CD4+ T cells. One entry per CDR3 protein results from TCRdb running MiXCR on the PCR reads. The sample lists under 15,000 distinct CDR3 sequences, around two thirds occurring once. J is TRBJ2-5 and V is TRBV5-1; 10 bases agree with TRBD2. The clonotype originates from a human donor who had recovered from COVID-19. Sample: CD4+ T cells from blood, cultured in vitro. The CDR3 region is CASSARTSGGGETQYF. DNA of the CDR3: TGCGCCAGCAGCGCAAGGACTAGCGGTGGTGGAGAGACCCAGTACTTC.